This note documents a single TCR beta chain sequence. The target antigen is unknown. The PCR was carried out with 60 Vbeta primers and 13 Jbeta primers. Profiled with immunoSEQ multiplex PCR; TCRdb holds only in-frame clones, not every one. The sample holds 90,000 to 100,000 clones, approximately 80% seen once. The sample originates from a study of cytomegalovirus exposure and HLA in healthy donors. Study-level results: It was shown in a later analysis that HLA-associated TCR beta chains were more clonally expanded than other, equally common chains.

Each donor was nominally healthy when sampled (though unrecorded immune exposures were likely). This CDR3 has 14 amino acids. Germline V CDR1 and CDR2: MNHNY, SVGAGI (reference sequence). V gave up 2 bases and J gave up 2 bases, with 9 bases separating them. The origin of this receptor is a woman aged 40-49 years in good health and CMV-seronegative. V and J are TRBV6-6 and TRBJ1-2; D is ambiguous. Source material: PBMCs. CDR3: CASSYQTSNYGYTF. CDR3 coding DNA: TGTGCCAGCAGTTACCAAACTTCCAACTATGGCTACACCTTC.